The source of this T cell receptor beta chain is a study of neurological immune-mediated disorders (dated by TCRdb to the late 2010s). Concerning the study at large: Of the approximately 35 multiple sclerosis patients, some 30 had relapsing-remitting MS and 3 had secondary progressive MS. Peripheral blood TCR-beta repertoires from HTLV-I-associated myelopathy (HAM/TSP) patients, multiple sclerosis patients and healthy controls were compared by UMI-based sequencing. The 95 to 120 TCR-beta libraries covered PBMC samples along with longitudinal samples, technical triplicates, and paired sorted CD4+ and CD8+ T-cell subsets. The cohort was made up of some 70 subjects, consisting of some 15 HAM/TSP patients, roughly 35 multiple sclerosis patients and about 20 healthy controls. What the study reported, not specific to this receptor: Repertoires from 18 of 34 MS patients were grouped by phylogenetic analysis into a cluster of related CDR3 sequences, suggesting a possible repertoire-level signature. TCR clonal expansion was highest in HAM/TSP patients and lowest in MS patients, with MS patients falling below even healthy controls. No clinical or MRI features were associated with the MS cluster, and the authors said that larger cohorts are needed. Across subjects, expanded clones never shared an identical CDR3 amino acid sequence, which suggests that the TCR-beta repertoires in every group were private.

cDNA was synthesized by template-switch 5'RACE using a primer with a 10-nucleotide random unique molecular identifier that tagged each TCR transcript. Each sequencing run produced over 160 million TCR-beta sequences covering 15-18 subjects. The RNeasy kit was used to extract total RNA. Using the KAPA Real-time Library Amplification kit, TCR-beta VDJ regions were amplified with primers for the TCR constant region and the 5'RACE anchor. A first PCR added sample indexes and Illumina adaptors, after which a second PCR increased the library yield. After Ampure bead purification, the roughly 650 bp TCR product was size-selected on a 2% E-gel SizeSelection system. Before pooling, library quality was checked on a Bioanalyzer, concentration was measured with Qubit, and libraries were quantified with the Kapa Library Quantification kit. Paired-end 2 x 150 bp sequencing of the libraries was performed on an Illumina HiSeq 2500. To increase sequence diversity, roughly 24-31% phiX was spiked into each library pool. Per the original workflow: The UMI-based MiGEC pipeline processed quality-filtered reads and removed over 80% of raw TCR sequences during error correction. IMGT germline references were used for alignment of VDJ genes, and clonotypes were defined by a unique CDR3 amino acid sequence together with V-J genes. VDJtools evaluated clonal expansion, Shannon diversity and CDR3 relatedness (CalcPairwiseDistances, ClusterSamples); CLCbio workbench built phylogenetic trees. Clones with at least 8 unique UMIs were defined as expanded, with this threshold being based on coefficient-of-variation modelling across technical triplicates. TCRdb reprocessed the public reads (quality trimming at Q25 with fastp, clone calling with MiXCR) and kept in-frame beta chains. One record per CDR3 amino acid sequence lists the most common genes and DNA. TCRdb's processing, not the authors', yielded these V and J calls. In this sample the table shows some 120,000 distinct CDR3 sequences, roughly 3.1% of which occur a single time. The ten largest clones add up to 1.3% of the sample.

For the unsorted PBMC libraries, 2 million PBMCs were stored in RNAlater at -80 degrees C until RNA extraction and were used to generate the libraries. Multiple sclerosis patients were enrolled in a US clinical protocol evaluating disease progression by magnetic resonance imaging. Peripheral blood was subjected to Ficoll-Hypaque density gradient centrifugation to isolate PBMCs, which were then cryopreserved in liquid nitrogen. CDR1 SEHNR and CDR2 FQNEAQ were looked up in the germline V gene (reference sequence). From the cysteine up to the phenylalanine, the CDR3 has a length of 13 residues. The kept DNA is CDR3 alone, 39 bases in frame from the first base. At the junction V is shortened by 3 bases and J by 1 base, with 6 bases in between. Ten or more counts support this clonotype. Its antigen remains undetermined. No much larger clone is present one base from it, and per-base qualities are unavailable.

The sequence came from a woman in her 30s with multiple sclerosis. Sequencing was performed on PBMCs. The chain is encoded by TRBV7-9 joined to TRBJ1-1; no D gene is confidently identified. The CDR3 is CASSFKWNTEAFF. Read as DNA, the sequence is TGTGCCAGCAGCTTTAAGTGGAACACTGAAGCTTTCTTT.